The TCR beta chain under discussion was sequenced for a study of blood T cell repertoires in COVID-19. Turning to the study itself: Acute and convalescent COVID-19 specimens originated in the United States, Italy and Spain.

This clone occurred once. As handled by the study authors: Amplified reference gene primers provided the basis for estimating nucleated cell counts. Libraries were prepared by immunoSEQ multiplex PCR; TCRdb keeps only in-frame clonotypes and omits some of them. That table furnishes V, J and clone size, whereas the DNA furnished D and trimming. The profile shows some 510,000 clones, roughly 90% of them singletons. Germline CDR1 SGHNT, CDR2 YENEEA. This CDR3 comprises 14 residues. V shed 11 bases, J shed 2 bases, and the junction held 8 bases outside the gene matches. Cohort allocation depended upon clinical history that participants reported.

The receptor was derived from a woman between 35 and 50 years old who had recovered from COVID-19. V gene TRBV11-3 combines with J gene TRBJ2-5; the match to TRBD1 covers 10 bases. Sequencing was done on a sample of PBMCs or T cells enriched from blood (not recorded which). The CDR3 nucleotides are TGTGCCTCGAGGACAGGGGGACTTCAAGAGACCCAGTACTTC. Encoded protein: CASRTGGLQETQYF. The complete variable domain, with remaining parts taken from reference TRBV11-3 and TRBJ2-5, reads EAGVVQSPRYKIIEKKQPVAFWCNPISGHNTLYWYLQNLGQGPELLIRYENEEAVDDSQLPKDRFSAERLKGVDSTLKIQPAELGDSAVYLCASRTGGLQETQYFGPGTRLLVL.